This TCR beta chain is drawn from a study of cytomegalovirus exposure and HLA in healthy donors. Overall study results and limits: Evidence from a later analysis indicated that most CMV-associated TCR beta chains looked HLA-restricted.

This clone was found a few times. The target antigen is unknown. The primer mix had 60 Vbeta and 13 Jbeta primers. Sequenced by immunoSEQ multiplex PCR; TCRdb stores in-frame clones only, minus some. The profile shows some 110,000 clones, 60% to 85% of them singletons. The CDR3 totals 14 residues. Germline lookup yields CDR1 SNHLY and CDR2 FYNNEI. Trimming took off 1 base at V and 2 bases at J, with 8 bases between the two ends. This TCR was sampled from a young woman in good health and CMV-seropositive. The chain links TRBV2 to TRBJ2-5; D uncertain. The sample consisted of PBMCs. CDR3 DNA sequence: TGTGCCAGCAGTGAAGGCCGCCTACAAGAGACCCAGTACTTC. Residues: CASSEGRLQETQYF.